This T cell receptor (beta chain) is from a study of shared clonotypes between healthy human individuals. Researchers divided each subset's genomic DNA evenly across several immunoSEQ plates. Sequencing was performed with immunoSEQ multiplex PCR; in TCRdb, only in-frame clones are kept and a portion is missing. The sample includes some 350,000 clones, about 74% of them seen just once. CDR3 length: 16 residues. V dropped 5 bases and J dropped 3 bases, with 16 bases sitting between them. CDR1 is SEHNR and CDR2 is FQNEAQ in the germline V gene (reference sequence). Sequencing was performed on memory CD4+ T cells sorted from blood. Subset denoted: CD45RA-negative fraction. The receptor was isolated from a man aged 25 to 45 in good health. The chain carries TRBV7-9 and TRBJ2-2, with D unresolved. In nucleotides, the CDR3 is TGTGCCAGCAGCCCGATCGAACCTCATCACACCGGGGAGCTGTTTTTT. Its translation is CASSPIEPHHTGELFF.